The text below deals with one TCR beta chain. The sample originates from a study of technical replicates of blood from a few donors. Measured with immunoSEQ multiplex PCR; TCRdb has only the in-frame clones, and not every one. The sample contains about 15,000 clones, approximately 83% of which appear only once. Unmatched junction bases numbered 6, after V lost 6 bases and J lost 7 bases. The CDR3 contains 13 residues. Per germline, CDR1 SQVTM and CDR2 ANQGSEA. The chain recombines TRBV29-1 with TRBJ1-5, with 10 nucleotides matching TRBD1. Sequenced: PBMCs. The source of this sequence is a human donor in good health. Some clones in this sample may be carry-over from other donors' samples. CDR3 DNA: TGCAGCGTGGGACAGGGGATCCGACAGCCCCAGCATTTT. Protein sequence: CSVGQGIRQPQHF.